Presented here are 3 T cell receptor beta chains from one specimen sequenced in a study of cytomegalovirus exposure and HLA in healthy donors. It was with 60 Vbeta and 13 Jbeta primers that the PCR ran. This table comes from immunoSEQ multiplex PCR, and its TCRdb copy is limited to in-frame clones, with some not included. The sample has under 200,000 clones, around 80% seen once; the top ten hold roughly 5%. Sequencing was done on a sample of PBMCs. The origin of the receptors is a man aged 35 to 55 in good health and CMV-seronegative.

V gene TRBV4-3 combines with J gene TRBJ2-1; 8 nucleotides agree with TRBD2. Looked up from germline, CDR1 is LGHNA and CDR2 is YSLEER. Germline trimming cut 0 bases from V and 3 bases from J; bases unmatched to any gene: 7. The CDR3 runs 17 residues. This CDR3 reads CASSQESGTSIYNEQFF. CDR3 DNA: TGCGCCAGCAGCCAAGAATCAGGGACTAGTATCTACAATGAGCAGTTCTTC.

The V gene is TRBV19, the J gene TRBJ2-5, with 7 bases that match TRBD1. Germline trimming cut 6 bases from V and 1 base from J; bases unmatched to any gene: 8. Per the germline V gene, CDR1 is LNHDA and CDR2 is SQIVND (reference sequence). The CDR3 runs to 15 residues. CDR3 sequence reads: CASSADRDPQETQYF. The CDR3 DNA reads TGTGCCAGTAGCGCAGACAGGGACCCCCAAGAGACCCAGTACTTC.

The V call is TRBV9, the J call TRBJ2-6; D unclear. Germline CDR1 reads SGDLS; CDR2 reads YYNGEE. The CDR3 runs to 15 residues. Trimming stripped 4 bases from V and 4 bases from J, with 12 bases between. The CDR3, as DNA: TGTGCCAGCAGCCCCCGGTTGGAGGGGGCCAACGTCCTGACTTTC. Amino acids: CASSPRLEGANVLTF.